This TCR beta chain was obtained from a study of blood T cell repertoires in COVID-19. The repertoire was sequenced with immunoSEQ multiplex PCR; TCRdb's copy has only in-frame clones and lacks some. The table records some 320,000 clones, about 92% of them present only once. The trim removed 6 bases at V and 4 bases at J, leaving 11 bases unmatched. Germline values: CDR1 MDHEN, CDR2 SYDVKM. This CDR3 contains 17 residues. Recruitment covered about 25 US areas and drew participants whose ages spanned roughly 18 to 89 years. Source material: PBMCs or T cells enriched from blood (not recorded which). The chain carries TRBV28 and TRBJ1-4; TRBD1 agrees at 10 bases. The clonotype originates from a man in his fifties or sixties who had recovered from COVID-19. CDR3 DNA: TGTGCCAGCAGGGAGGAAGACAGGGGGCTGTTTAATGAAAAACTGTTTTTT. Amino acid sequence: CASREEDRGLFNEKLFF.